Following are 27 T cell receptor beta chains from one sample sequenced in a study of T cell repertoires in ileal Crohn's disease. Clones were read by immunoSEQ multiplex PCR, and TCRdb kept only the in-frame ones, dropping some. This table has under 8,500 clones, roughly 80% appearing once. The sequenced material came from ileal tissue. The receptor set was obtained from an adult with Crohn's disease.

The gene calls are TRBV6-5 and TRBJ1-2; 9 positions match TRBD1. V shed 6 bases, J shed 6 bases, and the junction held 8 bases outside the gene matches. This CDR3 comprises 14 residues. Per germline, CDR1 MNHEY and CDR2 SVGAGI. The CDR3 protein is CASSRDGTGNGYTF. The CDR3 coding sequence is TGTGCCAGCAGCCGAGACGGGACAGGGAATGGCTACACCTTC.

The CDR3 loop reads CASSLRRGAYEQYF. The CDR3 coding sequence is TGTGCCAGCAGCCTAAGGCGGGGGGCCTACGAGCAGTACTTC. The V call is TRBV14, the J call TRBJ2-7, with 8 bases aligning to TRBD2. There are 14 residues in the CDR3. V gave up 4 bases and J gave up 2 bases; unmatched junction bases: 4. Germline V CDR1 and CDR2: SGHDN, FVKESK.

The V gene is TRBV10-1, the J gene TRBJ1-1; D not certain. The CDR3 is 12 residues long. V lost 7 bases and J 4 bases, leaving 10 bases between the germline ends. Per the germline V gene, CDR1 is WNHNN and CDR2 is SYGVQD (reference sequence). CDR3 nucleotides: TGCGCCAGCACCCCCAAATCCACTGAAGCTTTCTTT. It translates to CASTPKSTEAFF.

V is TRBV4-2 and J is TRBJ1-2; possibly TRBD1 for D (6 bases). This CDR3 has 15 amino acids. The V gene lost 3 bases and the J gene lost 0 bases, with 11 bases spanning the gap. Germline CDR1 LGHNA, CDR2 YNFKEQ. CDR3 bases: TGTGCCAGCAGCCAGGCCGAGGGGGCTAACTATGGCTACACCTTC. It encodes CASSQAEGANYGYTF.

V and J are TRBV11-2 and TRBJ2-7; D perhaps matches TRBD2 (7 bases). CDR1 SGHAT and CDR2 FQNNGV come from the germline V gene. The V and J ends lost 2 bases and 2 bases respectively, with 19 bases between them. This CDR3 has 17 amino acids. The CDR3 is CASSLTGGGRLTYEQYF. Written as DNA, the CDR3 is TGTGCCAGCAGCTTAACGGGCGGGGGCAGGCTAACCTACGAGCAGTACTTC.

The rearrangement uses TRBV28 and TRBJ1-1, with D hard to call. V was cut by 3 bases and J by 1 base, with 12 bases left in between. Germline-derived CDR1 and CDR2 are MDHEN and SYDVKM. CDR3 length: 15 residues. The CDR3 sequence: CASSLAGQKNTEAFF. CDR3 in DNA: TGTGCCAGCAGTTTGGCTGGGCAGAAGAACACTGAAGCTTTCTTT.

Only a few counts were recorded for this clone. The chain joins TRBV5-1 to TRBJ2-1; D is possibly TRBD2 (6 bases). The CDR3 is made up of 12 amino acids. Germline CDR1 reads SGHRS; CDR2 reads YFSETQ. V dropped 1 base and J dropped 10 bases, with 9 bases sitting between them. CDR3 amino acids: CASSLTSREQFF. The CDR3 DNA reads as TGCGCCAGCAGCTTGACTAGCAGAGAGCAGTTCTTC. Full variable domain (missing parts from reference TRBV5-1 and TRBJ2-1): KAGVTQTPRYLIKTRGQQVTLSCSPISGHRSVSWYQQTPGQGLQFLFEYFSETQRNKGNFPGRFSGRQFSNSRSEMNVSTLELGDSALYLCASSLTSREQFFGPGTRLTVL.

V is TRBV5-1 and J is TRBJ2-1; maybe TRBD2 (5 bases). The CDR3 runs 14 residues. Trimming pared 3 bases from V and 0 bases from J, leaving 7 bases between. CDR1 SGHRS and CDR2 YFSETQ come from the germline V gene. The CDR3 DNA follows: TGCGCCAGCAGCTACGGGAACTCCTACAATGAGCAGTTCTTC. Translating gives CASSYGNSYNEQFF.

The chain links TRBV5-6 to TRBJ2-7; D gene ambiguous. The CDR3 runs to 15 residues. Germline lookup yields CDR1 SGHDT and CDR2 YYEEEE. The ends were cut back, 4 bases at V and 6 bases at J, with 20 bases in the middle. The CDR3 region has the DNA TGTGCCAGCAGCCCCCGAGGTCTCCCGGCCGCCGAGCAGTACTTC. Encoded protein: CASSPRGLPAAEQYF.

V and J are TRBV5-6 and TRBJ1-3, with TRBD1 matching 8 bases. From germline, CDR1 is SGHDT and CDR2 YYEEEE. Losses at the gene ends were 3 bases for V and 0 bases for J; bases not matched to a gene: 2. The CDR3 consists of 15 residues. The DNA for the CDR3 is TGTGCCAGCAGCTCGGACAGGGACTCTGGAAACACCATATATTTT. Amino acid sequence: CASSSDRDSGNTIYF.

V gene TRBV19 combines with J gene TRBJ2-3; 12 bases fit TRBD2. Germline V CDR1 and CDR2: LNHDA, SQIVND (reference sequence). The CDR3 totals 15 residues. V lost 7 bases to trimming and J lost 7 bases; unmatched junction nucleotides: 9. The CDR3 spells CASTPTSGGLNTQYF. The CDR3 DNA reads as TGTGCCAGTACCCCGACTAGCGGGGGCCTAAATACGCAGTATTTT.

In nucleotides, the CDR3 is TGTGCCAGCAGCTTACCCCCGGGAGACCCTGAAGCTTTCTTT. This translates into CASSLPPGDPEAFF. This chain connects TRBV7-9 to TRBJ1-1; no clear D gene. Between the trimmed V and J ends, which lost 2 bases and 6 bases, there was a span of 13 bases. The CDR3 consists of 14 residues. Per germline, CDR1 SEHNR and CDR2 FQNEAQ (reference sequence).

CDR3 in DNA: TGTGCCAGCACGAACCAGGGCTCTTATTCACCCCTCCACTTT. This gives the protein CASTNQGSYSPLHF. This chain links TRBV7-9 with TRBJ1-6, with a weak D call TRBD1 (5 bases). CDR3 length: 14 residues. CDR1 and CDR2 from the germline V gene are SEHNR and FQNEAQ (reference sequence). Trimming took off 7 bases at V and 8 bases at J, with 15 bases between the two ends. The whole variable domain, remainder taken from reference TRBV7-9 and TRBJ1-6, is DTGVSQNPRHKITKRGQNVTFRCDPISEHNRLYWYRQTLGQGPEFLTYFQNEAQLEKSRLLSDRFSAERPKGSFSTLEIQRTEQGDSAMYLCASTNQGSYSPLHFGNGTRLTVT.

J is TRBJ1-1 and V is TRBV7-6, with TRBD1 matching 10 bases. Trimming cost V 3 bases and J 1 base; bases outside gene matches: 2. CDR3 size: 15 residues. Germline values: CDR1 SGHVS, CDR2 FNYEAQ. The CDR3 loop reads CASSFGQGENTEAFF. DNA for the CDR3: TGTGCCAGCAGCTTCGGACAGGGGGAGAACACTGAAGCTTTCTTT.

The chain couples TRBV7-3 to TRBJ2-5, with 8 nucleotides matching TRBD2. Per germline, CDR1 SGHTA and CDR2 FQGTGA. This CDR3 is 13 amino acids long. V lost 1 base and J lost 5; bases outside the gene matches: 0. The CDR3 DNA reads TGTGCCAGCAGCTTAAGCGGGGGGGAGACCCAGTACTTC. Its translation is CASSLSGGETQYF. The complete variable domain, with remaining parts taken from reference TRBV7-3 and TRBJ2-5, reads GAGVSQTPSNKVTEKGKYVELRCDPISGHTALYWYRQSLGQGPEFLIYFQGTGAADDSGLPNDRFFAVRPEGSVSTLKIQRTERGDSAVYLCASSLSGGETQYFGPGTRLLVL.

The CDR3 loop reads CAGAGRSPYNEQFF. In DNA, the CDR3 is TGTGCAGGGGCCGGAAGGAGCCCCTACAATGAGCAGTTCTTC. V and J are TRBV30 and TRBJ2-1, with a tentative D call TRBD1 (5 bases). The V gene's germline CDR1 is GTSNPN and CDR2 SVGIG (reference sequence). The CDR3 consists of 14 residues.

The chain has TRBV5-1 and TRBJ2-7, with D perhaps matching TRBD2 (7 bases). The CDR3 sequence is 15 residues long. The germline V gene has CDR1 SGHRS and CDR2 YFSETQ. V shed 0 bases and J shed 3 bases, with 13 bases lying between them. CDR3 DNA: TGCGCCAGCAGCTTGGGTGGGGGGGCTGACTACGAGCAGTACTTC. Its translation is CASSLGGGADYEQYF.

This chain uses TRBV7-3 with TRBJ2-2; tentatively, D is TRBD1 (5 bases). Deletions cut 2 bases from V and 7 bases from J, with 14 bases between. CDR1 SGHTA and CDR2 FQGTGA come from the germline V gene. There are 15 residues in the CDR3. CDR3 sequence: CASSLGQGAGGELFF. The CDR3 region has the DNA TGTGCCAGCAGCTTAGGCCAGGGCGCTGGCGGGGAGCTGTTTTTT.

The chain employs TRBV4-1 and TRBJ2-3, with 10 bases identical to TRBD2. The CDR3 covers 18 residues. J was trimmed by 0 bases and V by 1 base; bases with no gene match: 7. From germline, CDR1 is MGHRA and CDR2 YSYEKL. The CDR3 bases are TGCGCCAGCAGCCAAGCCTTAACTAGCGGGGTGAGCACAGATACGCAGTATTTT. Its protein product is CASSQALTSGVSTDTQYF.

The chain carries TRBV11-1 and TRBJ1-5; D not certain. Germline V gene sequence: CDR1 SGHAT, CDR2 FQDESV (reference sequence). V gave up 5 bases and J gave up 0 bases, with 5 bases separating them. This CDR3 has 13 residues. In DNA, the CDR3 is TGTGCCAGCAGCACCGGTAGCAATCAGCCCCAGCATTTT. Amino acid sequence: CASSTGSNQPQHF.

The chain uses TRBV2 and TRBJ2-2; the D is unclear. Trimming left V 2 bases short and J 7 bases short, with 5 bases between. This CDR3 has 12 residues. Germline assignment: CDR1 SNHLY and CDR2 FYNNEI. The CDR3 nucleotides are TGTGCCAGCAGTGAACCCGTCGGGGAGCTGTTTTTT. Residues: CASSEPVGELFF.

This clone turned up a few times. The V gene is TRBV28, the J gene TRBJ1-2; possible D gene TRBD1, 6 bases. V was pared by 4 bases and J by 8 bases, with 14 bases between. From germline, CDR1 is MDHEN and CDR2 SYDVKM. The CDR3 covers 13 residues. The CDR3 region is CASSSYRVGGYTF. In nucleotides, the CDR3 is TGTGCCAGCAGTTCTTACAGGGTCGGCGGCTACACCTTC.

The CDR3 coding sequence is TGTGCCAGCAGTTACTCCGGGGGGCGGGATGGCTACACCTTC. Translated, it gives CASSYSGGRDGYTF. J is TRBJ1-2 and V is TRBV6-5; possibly TRBD1 for D (6 bases). Germline V lookup: CDR1 MNHEY, CDR2 SVGAGI. CDR3 length: 14 residues. Trimming removed 0 bases from V and 6 bases from J, with 11 bases in between.

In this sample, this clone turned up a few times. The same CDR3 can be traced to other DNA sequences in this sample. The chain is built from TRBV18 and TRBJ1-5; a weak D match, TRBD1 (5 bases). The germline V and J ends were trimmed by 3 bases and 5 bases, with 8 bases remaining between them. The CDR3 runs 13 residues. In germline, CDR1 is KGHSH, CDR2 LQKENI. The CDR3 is CASSPPGDQPQHF. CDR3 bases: TGTGCCAGCTCACCCCCGGGGGATCAGCCCCAGCATTTT.

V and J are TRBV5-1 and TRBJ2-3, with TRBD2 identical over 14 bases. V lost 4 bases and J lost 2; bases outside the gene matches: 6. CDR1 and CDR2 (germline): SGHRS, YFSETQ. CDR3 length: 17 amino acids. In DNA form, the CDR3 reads TGCGCCAGCAGCCGACTAGCGGGGGGGGGAACCACAGATACGCAGTATTTT. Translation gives CASSRLAGGGTTDTQYF. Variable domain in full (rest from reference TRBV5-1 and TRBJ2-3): KAGVTQTPRYLIKTRGQQVTLSCSPISGHRSVSWYQQTPGQGLQFLFEYFSETQRNKGNFPGRFSGRQFSNSRSEMNVSTLELGDSALYLCASSRLAGGGTTDTQYFGPGTRLTVL.

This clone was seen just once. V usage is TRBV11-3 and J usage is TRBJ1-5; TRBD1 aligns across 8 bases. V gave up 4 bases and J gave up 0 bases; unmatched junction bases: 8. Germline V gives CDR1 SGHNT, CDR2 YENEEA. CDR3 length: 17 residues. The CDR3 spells CASSSQGASYSNQPQHF. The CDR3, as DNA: TGTGCCAGCAGCTCCCAGGGGGCTTCATATAGCAATCAGCCCCAGCATTTT.

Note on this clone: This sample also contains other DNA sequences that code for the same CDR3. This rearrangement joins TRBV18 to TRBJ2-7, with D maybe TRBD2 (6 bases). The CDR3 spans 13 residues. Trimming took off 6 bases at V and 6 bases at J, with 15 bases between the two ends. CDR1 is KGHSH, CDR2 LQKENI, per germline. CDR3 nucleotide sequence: TGTGCCAGCTCGCCCCGGGAGACCGGCGAGCAGTACTTC. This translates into CASSPRETGEQYF.